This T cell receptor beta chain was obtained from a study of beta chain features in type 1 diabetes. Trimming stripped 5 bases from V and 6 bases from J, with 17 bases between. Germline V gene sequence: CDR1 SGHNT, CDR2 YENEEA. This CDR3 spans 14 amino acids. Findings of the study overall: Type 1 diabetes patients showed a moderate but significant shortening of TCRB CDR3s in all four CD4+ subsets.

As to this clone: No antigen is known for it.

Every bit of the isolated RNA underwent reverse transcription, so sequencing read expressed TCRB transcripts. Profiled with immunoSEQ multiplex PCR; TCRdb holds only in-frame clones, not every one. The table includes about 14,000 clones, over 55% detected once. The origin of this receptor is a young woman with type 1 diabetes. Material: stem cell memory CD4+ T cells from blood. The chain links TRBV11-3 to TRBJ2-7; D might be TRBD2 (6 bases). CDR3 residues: CASSPPGDSAEQYF. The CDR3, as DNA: TGTGCCAGCAGCCCCCCGGGGGACTCTGCCGAGCAGTACTTC.